These T cell receptor beta chains were read from a single sample in a study of identifying expanded T cells in peripheral blood. Method: immunoSEQ multiplex PCR; TCRdb's copy keeps in-frame clones and lacks some. This sample has roughly 75,000 clones, with roughly 90% found just once. The specimen was blood. The receptors here all came from a person between 18 and 75 years old in good health. CDR3s include the opening cysteine and the closing phenylalanine or tryptophan. The order of the fields is clone size, D gene, J gene, CDR3 length, V gene, CDR3 protein, CDR3 DNA. D genes are given only for firm matches. Clone sizes are given selectively: once, few, many, or a class where the clone is expanded.

>-|-|TRBJ1-1|13|TRBV10-3
CAISGQLNTEAFF
TGTGCCATCAGTGGGCAGTTGAACACTGAAGCTTTCTTT
>-|TRBD2|TRBJ2-1|13|TRBV19
CASSIGGGNEQFF
TGTGCCAGTAGTATAGGGGGGGGCAATGAGCAGTTCTTC
>-|-|TRBJ1-2|14|TRBV5-1
CASSLGTGSYGYTF
TGCGCCAGCAGCTTGGGGACGGGATCTTATGGCTACACCTTC
>once|-|TRBJ1-1|14|TRBV5-1
CASSLNPPNTEAFF
TGCGCCAGCAGCTTGAATCCGCCGAACACTGAAGCTTTCTTT
>-|TRBD2|TRBJ2-7|15|TRBV4-1
CASSQDGGLAREQYF
TGCGCCAGCAGCCAAGACGGGGGACTAGCGAGGGAGCAGTACTTC
>-|-|TRBJ1-5|14|TRBV19
CASSWGSSATAQHF
TGTGCCAGTAGTTGGGGGTCTTCGGCTACAGCCCAGCATTTT
>-|TRBD1|TRBJ2-1|18|TRBV28
CASSWTGFGWGSYNEQFF
TGTGCCAGCAGTTGGACAGGATTCGGGTGGGGCTCCTACAATGAGCAGTTCTTC
>-|-|TRBJ1-2|15|TRBV21-1
CASSKDLRTGRSYTF
TGTGCCAGCAGCAAAGATCTTAGGACAGGGAGAAGCTACACCTTC
>-|-|TRBJ1-3|15|TRBV28
CASSPRGGLRNTIYF
TGTGCCAGCAGTCCCCGGGGGGGGCTGAGAAACACCATATATTTT
>-|-|TRBJ2-2|15|TRBV6-5
CASSYFNQLTGELFF
TGTGCCAGCAGTTACTTTAACCAGCTAACCGGGGAGCTGTTTTTT
>-|-|TRBJ2-5|13|TRBV11-2
CASSLVGWETQYF
TGTGCCAGCAGCTTAGTGGGGTGGGAGACCCAGTACTTC
>-|-|TRBJ2-7|14|TRBV7-2
CASSLDRARDEQYF
TGTGCCAGCAGCTTAGACAGGGCAAGGGACGAGCAGTACTTC
>-|-|TRBJ2-5|13|TRBV11-2
CASSLGIQETQYF
TGTGCCAGCAGCTTAGGGATCCAAGAGACCCAGTACTTC
>-|TRBD2|TRBJ2-1|16|TRBV18
CASSPTGTSGPNEQFF
TGTGCCAGCTCACCAACCGGGACTAGCGGTCCCAATGAGCAGTTCTTC
>once|-|TRBJ1-6|15|TRBV5-5
CASSFRGGEWSPLHF
TGTGCCAGCAGCTTCCGGGGCGGCGAATGGTCACCCCTCCACTTT
>-|TRBD1|TRBJ2-7|14|TRBV4-1
CASSHGQGQYEQYF
TGCGCCAGCAGCCACGGACAGGGTCAATACGAGCAGTACTTC
>few|-|TRBJ1-2|13|TRBV25-1
CATSTPGADGYTF
TGTGCCACTTCGACCCCAGGGGCCGATGGCTACACCTTC
>few|-|TRBJ1-3|12|TRBV6-1
CATHSSGNTIYF
TGTGCCACCCACAGCTCTGGAAACACCATATATTTT
>-|-|TRBJ1-2|11|TRBV6-6
CASWEGGGYTF
TGTGCCAGCTGGGAGGGCGGTGGCTACACCTTC
>-|TRBD2|TRBJ2-1|19|TRBV18
CASSPPLAGGILPINEQFF
TGTGCCAGCTCACCACCACTAGCGGGAGGGATACTCCCAATCAATGAGCAGTTCTTC
>once|-|TRBJ1-4|16|TRBV4-1
CASSLAGTPVFEKLFF
TGCGCCAGCAGCCTCGCCGGGACCCCGGTCTTCGAAAAACTGTTTTTT
>-|-|TRBJ2-1|15|TRBV19
CASSLQSPLYNEQFF
TGTGCCAGTAGTCTCCAGTCTCCCCTCTACAATGAGCAGTTCTTC
>-|TRBD1|TRBJ2-3|15|TRBV4-1
CASSQEGGSADTQYF
TGCGCCAGCAGCCAAGAAGGGGGCTCCGCAGATACGCAGTATTTT
>-|-|TRBJ2-5|12|TRBV10-3
CAISGDRETQYF
TGTGCCATCAGTGGAGACAGGGAGACCCAGTACTTC
>-|-|TRBJ2-4|16|TRBV7-9
CASSTTGLMGKNIQYF
TGTGCCAGCAGCACAACGGGACTTATGGGCAAAAACATTCAGTACTTC
>-|TRBD1|TRBJ1-5|15|TRBV5-1
CASSSGTAKDQPQHF
TGCGCCAGCAGCTCCGGGACAGCTAAGGATCAGCCCCAGCATTTT
>-|-|TRBJ2-5|15|TRBV7-2
CASSLAPGLKETQYF
TGTGCCAGCAGCTTAGCGCCGGGACTTAAAGAGACCCAGTACTTC
>-|TRBD2|TRBJ2-3|15|TRBV6-5
CASSYSGLGTDTQYF
TGTGCCAGCAGTTACTCGGGACTAGGAACAGATACGCAGTATTTT
>-|TRBD1|TRBJ2-3|15|TRBV28
CASPPAGQGSDTQYF
TGTGCCAGCCCCCCCGCCGGACAGGGTTCAGATACGCAGTATTTT
>-|TRBD1|TRBJ2-7|14|TRBV18
CASSPPDRVYEQYF
TGTGCCAGCTCACCACCCGACAGGGTTTACGAGCAGTACTTC
>-|-|TRBJ2-7|16|TRBV4-3
CASSQGMPRESYEQYF
TGCGCCAGCAGCCAAGGGATGCCACGGGAGTCCTACGAGCAGTACTTC
>once|-|TRBJ2-1|15|TRBV15
CATRYEGSSYNEQFF
TGTGCCACCAGATACGAGGGTAGCTCCTACAATGAGCAGTTCTTC
>-|-|TRBJ2-1|15|TRBV5-1
CASSLDSSSYNEQFF
TGCGCCAGCAGCTTGGACAGTAGCTCCTACAATGAGCAGTTCTTC
>-|-|TRBJ2-5|16|TRBV28
CASRSWGGATKETQYF
TGTGCCAGCAGATCATGGGGGGGCGCAACTAAAGAGACCCAGTACTTC
>-|TRBD2|TRBJ2-5|14|TRBV5-1
CASSPAGGVETQYF
TGCGCCAGCAGCCCAGCGGGAGGGGTGGAGACCCAGTACTTC
>-|-|TRBJ2-5|14|TRBV7-6
CASSLDRPQETQYF
TGTGCCAGCAGCTTAGACAGGCCCCAAGAGACCCAGTACTTC
>-|-|TRBJ1-2|14|TRBV2
CASGPGPFDYGYTF
TGTGCCAGCGGTCCGGGCCCTTTCGACTATGGCTACACCTTC
>-|-|TRBJ1-2|13|TRBV7-9
CASSPDRNYGYTF
TGTGCCAGCAGCCCCGACAGAAACTATGGCTACACCTTC
>-|-|TRBJ2-3|13|TRBV28
CASRTASTDTQYF
TGTGCCAGCAGGACAGCTAGCACAGATACGCAGTATTTT
>-|-|TRBJ2-3|14|TRBV4-1
CASKGPPPTDTQYF
TGCGCCAGCAAAGGTCCCCCGCCCACAGATACGCAGTATTTT
>-|TRBD2|TRBJ2-3|15|TRBV4-3
CASSLSLAGGDTQYF
TGCGCCAGCAGCCTATCCCTAGCGGGAGGGGATACGCAGTATTTT
>-|-|TRBJ1-2|13|TRBV10-3
CAITRQGLYGYTF
TGTGCCATCACCCGTCAGGGCCTCTATGGCTACACCTTC
>once|TRBD1|TRBJ2-2|14|TRBV2
CASRMGQGAGELFF
TGTGCCAGCAGGATGGGACAGGGGGCCGGGGAGCTGTTTTTT
>-|-|TRBJ1-4|13|TRBV5-1
CASSATSNEKLFF
TGCGCCAGCAGCGCTACCTCTAATGAAAAACTGTTTTTT
>-|-|TRBJ1-2|13|TRBV19
CASSRGLNYGYTF
TGTGCCAGTAGTAGGGGGCTTAACTATGGCTACACCTTC
>-|TRBD1|TRBJ2-7|13|TRBV19
CARTGALTYEQYF
TGTGCCAGAACAGGGGCCCTTACCTACGAGCAGTACTTC
>-|-|TRBJ1-2|14|TRBV6-6
CASSLGGANYGYTF
TGTGCCAGCAGTCTTGGTGGAGCTAACTATGGCTACACCTTC
>-|-|TRBJ1-3|18|TRBV19
CASSPRGLSLLGGNTIYF
TGTGCCAGTAGTCCTCGGGGGTTGAGCTTACTTGGAGGAAACACCATATATTTT
>-|-|TRBJ2-1|16|TRBV18
CASSPTAGERTGEQFF
TGTGCCAGCTCCCCAACCGCCGGTGAGAGGACGGGTGAGCAGTTCTTC
>-|-|TRBJ2-3|18|TRBV27
CASSWGTLAEPSTDTQYF
TGTGCCAGCAGTTGGGGGACATTAGCGGAGCCAAGCACAGATACGCAGTATTTT
>-|TRBD1|TRBJ2-7|16|TRBV11-2
CASSLTGGLGAYEQYF
TGTGCCAGCAGCTTGACAGGGGGACTTGGGGCCTACGAGCAGTACTTC
>-|-|TRBJ1-4|14|TRBV7-2
CASSQRQANEKLFF
TGTGCCAGCAGCCAGAGACAGGCTAATGAAAAACTGTTTTTT
>once|-|TRBJ1-1|14|TRBV13
CASSLGFMNTEAFF
TGTGCCAGCAGCTTGGGGTTCATGAACACTGAAGCTTTCTTT
>-|-|TRBJ2-7|15|TRBV28
CASKKQALLSYEQYF
TGTGCCAGCAAAAAACAGGCCCTCCTCTCCTACGAGCAGTACTTC
>-|-|TRBJ2-7|13|TRBV19
CASSIMAGYEQYF
TGTGCCAGTAGTATAATGGCAGGGTACGAGCAGTACTTC
>-|TRBD2|TRBJ2-5|18|TRBV5-1
CASSSLGQLAGVQETQYF
TGCGCCAGCAGCTCACTTGGCCAGCTAGCGGGGGTTCAAGAGACCCAGTACTTC
>-|TRBD1|TRBJ2-3|15|TRBV9
CASSVGTGSVDTQYF
TGTGCCAGCAGCGTAGGGACAGGGTCTGTGGATACGCAGTATTTT